The 30 T cell receptor beta chains reported below all come from one sample, sequenced in a study of neurological immune-mediated disorders (dated by TCRdb to the late 2010s). The library was obtained by 5' RACE. Instrument used: Illumina HiSeq 2500. In-frame beta chains were kept once TCRdb had trimmed the public reads at Q25 with fastp and called clones with MiXCR. Rows with one shared CDR3 protein collapse into an entry with the most common genes and DNA. For this sample there are around 70,000 distinct CDR3 sequences; more than 3% appear just once. Jointly, the top ten make up more than 4.5% of the sample. Material for sequencing was PBMCs. Receptors were obtained from a woman in her forties or fifties with multiple sclerosis.

Regarding this clonotype: A much larger clone is a single base away; this may be a read error. The chain uses TRBV18 and TRBJ1-1, with D uncertain. V was shortened by 4 bases and J by 4 bases, with 16 bases between the two germline ends. Germline V gene lookup returns CDR1 KGHSH and CDR2 LQKENI. This CDR3 is 15 amino acids long. The CDR3 protein is CASSQEVGISTEAFF. The CDR3 nucleotides are TGTGCCAGCTCACAGGAGGTGGGTATAAGCACTGAAGCTTTCTTT.

Note on this clonotype: This could be a read error, since a much larger clone is one nucleotide away. V gene TRBV10-3 combines with J gene TRBJ1-1; possibly TRBD1 for D (6 bases). Germline V gives CDR1 ENHRY, CDR2 SYGVKD. The CDR3 extends over 14 amino acids. V lost 0 bases, J lost 1 base, and 6 bases lay in between. For the CDR3, the DNA is TGTGCCATCAGTGAGTCGACAGGGAACACTGAAGCTTTCTTT. This translates into CAISESTGNTEAFF.

At least ten counts were recorded for this clonotype. The chain is built from TRBV4-2 and TRBJ2-3; 7 bases are a match to TRBD1. Germline V CDR1 and CDR2: LGHNA, YNFKEQ. This CDR3 spans 15 amino acids. V trimming: 4 bases; J trimming: 2 bases; junction bases outside the gene matches: 6. CDR3: CASSLSQGLTDTQYF. In nucleotides, the CDR3 is TGTGCCAGCAGCCTATCACAGGGGCTCACAGATACGCAGTATTTT.

This clonotype was found many times. The chain couples TRBV9 to TRBJ1-2, with TRBD1 matching 8 bases. The CDR3 is 13 residues long. Germline lookup yields CDR1 SGDLS and CDR2 YYNGEE. The ends lost 7 bases at V and 8 bases at J; junction bases unmatched: 10. The CDR3 DNA reads as TGTGCCAGCGACGACAGGGGAACCGGAGGCTACACCTTC. Translating it yields CASDDRGTGGYTF.

This clonotype was seen repeatedly, ten times or more. The chain links TRBV7-8 to TRBJ2-6; perhaps TRBD2 as D (5 bases). CDR3 length: 20 residues. CDR1 is SGHVS and CDR2 is FQNEAQ in the germline V gene. V lost 0 bases, J lost 0 bases, and 18 bases lay in between. The CDR3 coding sequence is TGTGCCAGCAGCTTAGCGGGCTGGGCGCGGGTACCCTCTGGGGCCAACGTCCTGACTTTC. The encoded protein is CASSLAGWARVPSGANVLTF.

This clonotype was seen ten or more times. The gene calls are TRBV12-3 or TRBV12-4 and TRBJ1-4, with D uncertain. The CDR3 extends over 14 amino acids. V lost 6 bases to trimming and J lost 7 bases, with 15 bases between them. CDR3 residues: CASSTRRDGEKLFF. In DNA form, the CDR3 reads TGTGCCAGCAGCACTAGGCGGGATGGTGAAAAACTGTTTTTT.

This clonotype appeared many times. This CDR3 is CASSLARGSDEQFF. CDR3 nucleotides: TGTGCCAGCAGCTTAGCGCGGGGGAGTGATGAGCAGTTCTTC. The chain combines TRBV7-7 with TRBJ2-1, with 7 bases matching TRBD2. This CDR3 region has 14 residues. V was clipped by 0 bases and J by 8 bases; unmatched bases: 4. Germline V gene sequence: CDR1 SSHAT, CDR2 FNYEAQ (reference sequence).

This clonotype occurred many times. CDR3 sequence reads: CSAYDVQTSTGELFF. CDR3 coding DNA: TGCAGTGCCTACGATGTACAGACGAGTACCGGGGAGCTGTTTTTT. V usage is TRBV20-1 and J usage is TRBJ2-2; D unresolved. CDR3 size: 15 residues. The ends were cut back, 6 bases at V and 5 bases at J, with 19 bases in the middle. Germline CDR1 is DFQATT and CDR2 is SNEGSKA (reference sequence).

This clonotype has at least ten counts. The CDR3 region has the DNA TGTGCCAGCAGTTACGGGGCCAGCACTGAAGCTTTCTTT. This encodes CASSYGASTEAFF. The chain recombines TRBV6-5 with TRBJ1-1, with a weak D call TRBD1 (5 bases). Germline-derived CDR1 and CDR2 are MNHEY and SVGAGI. V was shortened by 2 bases and J by 4 bases, with 8 bases between the two germline ends. CDR3 length equals 13 residues.

This clonotype was recorded many times. The genes are TRBV15 and TRBJ2-5; a possible D gene is TRBD2 (6 bases). CDR1 and CDR2 (germline): LNHNV, YYDKDF (reference sequence). Trimming pared 0 bases from V and 2 bases from J, leaving 13 bases between. This CDR3 has 16 residues. The CDR3 nucleotides read TGTGCCACCAGCAGAGATCGGGGGTCGTGGCAAGAGACCCAGTACTTC. It specifies CATSRDRGSWQETQYF.

This clonotype was detected many times. V and J are TRBV5-6 and TRBJ2-5; the D gene is possibly TRBD1 (6 bases). The V gene lost 4 bases and the J gene lost 7 bases, with 17 bases spanning the gap. In germline, CDR1 is SGHDT, CDR2 YYEEEE. The CDR3 extends over 14 amino acids. The CDR3 sequence: CASSPTTGYGTQYF. The CDR3 DNA reads as TGTGCCAGCAGCCCAACGACAGGTTATGGGACCCAGTACTTC.

Relative to its sample, this clonotype is medium-sized. The chain combines TRBV9 with TRBJ2-7, with 7 positions matching TRBD2. The length of the CDR3 is 12 residues. Germline trimming cut 7 bases from V and 4 bases from J; bases unmatched to any gene: 5. Germline V gene sequence: CDR1 SGDLS, CDR2 YYNGEE. CDR3 region: CASGQGGYEQYF. CDR3 nucleotides: TGTGCCAGCGGGCAGGGAGGGTACGAGCAGTACTTC.

This clonotype was seen at least ten times. The chain joins TRBV5-1 to TRBJ1-1, with D maybe TRBD1 (6 bases). Looked up from germline, CDR1 is SGHRS and CDR2 is YFSETQ. The CDR3 spans 14 residues. Trimming removed 4 bases from V and 5 bases from J, with 15 bases in between. The CDR3 DNA reads as TGCGCCAGCAGCCCCCCCGGGGGGCGAACTGAAGCTTTCTTT. This sequence encodes CASSPPGGRTEAFF.

This clonotype was found many times. The CDR3 DNA is TGCAGCGTTGAGGGGGACACCTACACAGATACGCAGTATTTT. It encodes CSVEGDTYTDTQYF. The rearrangement links TRBV29-1 to TRBJ2-3, with D possibly matching TRBD1 (6 bases). V was shortened by 3 bases and J by 2 bases, with 12 bases between the two germline ends. Germline V lookup: CDR1 SQVTM, CDR2 ANQGSEA. The CDR3 has 14 amino acids.

This clonotype was seen at least ten times. The chain links TRBV20-1 to TRBJ2-1; 13 positions agree with TRBD2. J gave up 0 bases and V 0 bases, and 8 bases lay outside the gene matches. Germline lookup yields CDR1 DFQATT and CDR2 SNEGSKA (reference sequence). The length of the CDR3 is 19 residues. CDR3 DNA: TGCAGTGCTAGAGATATACTAGCGGGAGGGATAAGCTCCTACAATGAGCAGTTCTTC. Translation gives CSARDILAGGISSYNEQFF.

This clonotype was picked up many times. The V call is TRBV7-9, the J call TRBJ2-3; D possibly corresponds to TRBD2 (5 bases). V lost 5 bases and J lost 6, with 15 bases in between. The CDR3 runs 14 residues. CDR1 and CDR2 (germline): SEHNR, FQNEAQ (reference sequence). Here the CDR3 reads CASSRPSEGDTQYF. As DNA, the CDR3 is TGTGCCAGCAGCCGCCCAAGCGAGGGCGATACGCAGTATTTT.

This clonotype was seen many times. The J gene is TRBJ2-3, the V gene TRBV4-3; 10 positions match TRBD1. The length of the CDR3 is 17 residues. Trimming cost V 0 bases and J 4 bases; bases outside gene matches: 7. The germline V gene encodes CDR1 LGHNA and CDR2 YSLEER. CDR3 loop: CASSQDAVDRGSDTQYF. The CDR3, as DNA: TGCGCCAGCAGCCAAGATGCTGTGGACAGGGGGTCAGATACGCAGTATTTT.

This clonotype was detected many times. The V gene is TRBV5-1, the J gene TRBJ2-7; D remains ambiguous. Germline V CDR1 and CDR2: SGHRS, YFSETQ. V was cut by 0 bases and J by 7 bases, with 17 bases left in between. The CDR3 is made up of 15 amino acids. The CDR3 spells CASSLVAGSLGEQYF. The CDR3 DNA reads TGCGCCAGCAGCTTGGTAGCCGGGTCCCTCGGAGAGCAGTACTTC.

This clonotype was counted many times. V gene TRBV7-9 combines with J gene TRBJ1-4; 7 bases line up with TRBD1. This CDR3 has 15 amino acids. Per germline, CDR1 SEHNR and CDR2 FQNEAQ (reference sequence). The V gene end was trimmed by 5 bases and the J gene end by 8 bases; junction bases not matched to a gene: 11. The CDR3, as DNA: TGTGCCAGCAGCACCGTACAGGGGAGGAGGGAAAAACTGTTTTTT. Its translation: CASSTVQGRREKLFF.

This clonotype was found many times. V usage is TRBV20-1 and J usage is TRBJ2-2, with D hard to call. This CDR3 contains 13 residues. Germline CDR1 reads DFQATT; CDR2 reads SNEGSKA (reference sequence). V was shortened by 2 bases and J by 5 bases, with 9 bases between the two germline ends. The CDR3 is CSARMVRTGELFF. For the CDR3, the DNA is TGCAGTGCTAGAATGGTTCGGACCGGGGAGCTGTTTTTT.

This clonotype appeared many times. The chain carries TRBV7-3 and TRBJ2-3; D is undetermined. The V gene's germline CDR1 is SGHTA and CDR2 FQGTGA. V gave up 6 bases and J gave up 0 bases, with 10 bases separating them. CDR3 length equals 14 residues. This CDR3 reads CASSLVGSTDTQYF. The CDR3 nucleotides read TGTGCCAGCAGTCTGGTGGGCAGCACAGATACGCAGTATTTT.

V is TRBV5-1 and J is TRBJ2-7, with TRBD1 as a possible D gene (6 bases). The V and J ends lost 4 bases and 1 base respectively, with 15 bases between them. The CDR3 sequence is 15 residues long. Germline CDR1 SGHRS, CDR2 YFSETQ. The CDR3 loop reads CASSPTGLRSYEQYF. In DNA form, the CDR3 reads TGCGCCAGCAGCCCCACAGGGCTTAGGTCCTACGAGCAGTACTTC.

This clonotype was detected many times. J is TRBJ2-5 and V is TRBV7-2; D uncertain. The CDR3 extends over 13 amino acids. V was clipped by 2 bases and J by 5 bases, with 9 bases between them. In germline, CDR1 is SGHTA, CDR2 FQGNSA. In DNA, the CDR3 is TGTGCCAGCAGCTTAAATAGCTTGGAGACCCAGTACTTC. As protein: CASSLNSLETQYF.

This clonotype was found many times. CDR3 nucleotide sequence: TGTGCCAGCAGCGCCCACGCGCCGGCTGGTCAAGAGACCCAGTACTTC. Translating gives CASSAHAPAGQETQYF. This chain joins TRBV7-9 and TRBJ2-5; D gene uncertain. The CDR3 is made up of 16 amino acids. V lost 5 bases to trimming and J lost 2 bases, with 18 bases between them. CDR1 is SEHNR and CDR2 is FQNEAQ in the germline V gene (reference sequence). The whole variable domain, filled in from reference TRBV7-9 and TRBJ2-5, reads DTGVSQNPRHKITKRGQNVTFRCDPISEHNRLYWYRQTLGQGPEFLTYFQNEAQLEKSRLLSDRFSAERPKGSFSTLEIQRTEQGDSAMYLCASSAHAPAGQETQYFGPGTRLLVL.

There are many counts of this clonotype. The chain recombines TRBV18 with TRBJ1-2; possible D gene TRBD1, 6 bases. The CDR3 is made up of 17 amino acids. The V gene lost 2 bases and the J gene lost 4 bases, with 20 bases spanning the gap. CDR1 is KGHSH, CDR2 LQKENI, per germline. The DNA for the CDR3 is TGTGCCAGCTCACCAAGGGGGGGCGCCCTCGCAGGCTATGGCTACACCTTC. Its protein is CASSPRGGALAGYGYTF.

In its sample, this clonotype was seen many times. The chain is built from TRBV7-9 and TRBJ1-1; D ambiguous. Germline-derived CDR1 and CDR2 are SEHNR and FQNEAQ (reference sequence). The CDR3 extends over 11 amino acids. Trimming stripped 7 bases from V and 6 bases from J, with 9 bases between. The CDR3 nucleotides read TGTGCCAGCACCGAGAGGGCTGAAGCTTTCTTT. The encoded protein is CASTERAEAFF.

The table lists this clonotype with many counts. The chain carries TRBV12-3 or TRBV12-4 and TRBJ2-2, with 11 bases identical to TRBD2. This CDR3 comprises 16 residues. V lost 1 base and J lost 6; bases outside the gene matches: 4. The CDR3 DNA reads TGTGCCAGCAGTTTAGTAGCGGGAGGGCCATCCGGGGAGCTGTTTTTT. Protein product: CASSLVAGGPSGELFF.

This clonotype was picked up many times. The chain links TRBV20-1 to TRBJ2-7, with D maybe TRBD2 (5 bases). The CDR3 consists of 13 residues. The germline V gene has CDR1 DFQATT and CDR2 SNEGSKA (reference sequence). Trimming took 3 bases from V and 7 from J, leaving 16 bases between them. The CDR3 DNA reads TGCAGTGCTAGGGACGCCTATTCGGGGGAGCAGTACTTC. It codes for CSARDAYSGEQYF.

The sample holds many counts of this clonotype. The gene calls are TRBV2 and TRBJ2-5, with TRBD1 as a possible D gene (6 bases). Per the germline V gene, CDR1 is SNHLY and CDR2 is FYNNEI. The CDR3 is made up of 17 amino acids. V lost 3 bases, J lost 3 bases, and 20 bases lay in between. CDR3 DNA sequence: TGTGCCAGCAGTGATATGGACAGTGGGACCCCAGAAGAGACCCAGTACTTC. Its protein product is CASSDMDSGTPEETQYF.

The sample holds many counts of this clonotype. V usage is TRBV7-8 and J usage is TRBJ2-3, with a possible D match to TRBD2 (5 bases). The germline gives CDR1 SGHVS, CDR2 FQNEAQ. Trimming stripped 3 bases from V and 7 bases from J, with 14 bases between. The CDR3 covers 14 residues. CDR3 in DNA: TGTGCCAGCAGCTTCAATGAGGGATCAAATACGCAGTATTTT. Its translation: CASSFNEGSNTQYF.